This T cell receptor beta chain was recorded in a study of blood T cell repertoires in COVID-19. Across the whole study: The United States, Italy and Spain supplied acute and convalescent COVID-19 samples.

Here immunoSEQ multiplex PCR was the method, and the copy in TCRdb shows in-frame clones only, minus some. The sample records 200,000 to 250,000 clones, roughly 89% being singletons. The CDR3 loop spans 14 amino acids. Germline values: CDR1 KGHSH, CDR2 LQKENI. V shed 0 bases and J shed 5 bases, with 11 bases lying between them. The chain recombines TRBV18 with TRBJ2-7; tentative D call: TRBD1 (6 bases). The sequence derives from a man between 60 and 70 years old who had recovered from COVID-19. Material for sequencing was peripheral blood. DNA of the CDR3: TGTGCCAGCTCACCACCCCCAGGGGTCAACGAGCAGTACTTC. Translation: CASSPPPGVNEQYF.